The rows below give T cell receptor beta chains drawn from one sample of a study of PD-1 blockade in classical Hodgkin lymphoma. Data came from immunoSEQ multiplex PCR; TCRdb stores just in-frame clones and leaves some out. The sample lists about 89,000 clones; about nine tenths were seen once. Here the sequenced sample was peripheral blood mononuclear cells (PBMCs), taken before the fourth cycle of nivolumab. All receptors derive from a human donor with classical Hodgkin lymphoma. Both conserved end residues are part of each CDR3. A D gene is named only where the DNA matches it firmly.

D: TRBD2; V: TRBV19; J: TRBJ2-7; CDR3: CASSTRLAGSSNPYEQYF
D: -; V: TRBV30; J: TRBJ1-5; CDR3: CAWSVGGLSNQPQHF
D: -; V: TRBV19; J: TRBJ1-3; CDR3: CATLTGSSGNTIYF
D: TRBD1; V: TRBV2; J: TRBJ2-7; CDR3: CASYTGTGISYEQYF
D: TRBD1; V: TRBV30; J: TRBJ2-3; CDR3: CAWGTGREADTQYF
D: TRBD1; V: TRBV28; J: TRBJ1-5; CDR3: CASSWPGGQGRSNQPQHF
D: -; V: TRBV23-1; J: TRBJ2-6; CDR3: CASSPRGRSSGANVLTF
D: -; V: TRBV7-2; J: TRBJ1-5; CDR3: CASSLRGPTVQPQHF
D: -; V: TRBV18; J: TRBJ1-1; CDR3: CASSPYIQNTEAFF
D: -; V: TRBV4-1; J: TRBJ2-3; CDR3: CASSQVGRAGDTQYF
D: TRBD1; V: TRBV9; J: TRBJ1-2; CDR3: CASSGTGLHLYGYTF
D: -; V: TRBV16; J: TRBJ1-5; CDR3: CASSQFGGVDNQPQHF
D: -; V: TRBV6-1; J: TRBJ2-7; CDR3: CASSEGHRYEQYF
D: -; V: TRBV19; J: TRBJ2-5; CDR3: CASSSNDRRETQYF
D: -; V: TRBV14; J: TRBJ2-7; CDR3: CASSQGLEVSGAYEQYF
D: TRBD1; V: TRBV5-1; J: TRBJ2-7; CDR3: CASSFYWDRTYEQYF